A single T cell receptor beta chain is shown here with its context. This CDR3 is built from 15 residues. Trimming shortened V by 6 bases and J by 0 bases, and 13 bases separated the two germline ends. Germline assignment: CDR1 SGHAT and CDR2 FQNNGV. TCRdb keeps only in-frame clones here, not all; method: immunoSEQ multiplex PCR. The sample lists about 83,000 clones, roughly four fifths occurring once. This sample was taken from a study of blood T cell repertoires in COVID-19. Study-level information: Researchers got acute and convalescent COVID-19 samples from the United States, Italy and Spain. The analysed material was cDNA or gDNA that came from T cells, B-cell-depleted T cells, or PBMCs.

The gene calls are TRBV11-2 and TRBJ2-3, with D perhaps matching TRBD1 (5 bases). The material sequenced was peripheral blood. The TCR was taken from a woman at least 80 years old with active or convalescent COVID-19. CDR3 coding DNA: TGTGCCAGCAGTCAGACAGACCTTAGCACAGATACGCAGTATTTT. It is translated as CASSQTDLSTDTQYF.